A selection of T cell receptor beta chains follows, all from one sample in a study of blood T cell repertoires in COVID-19. Only in-frame clones appear in the TCRdb table, and some are missing; sequencing was by immunoSEQ multiplex PCR. Among some 240,000 clones listed, roughly four fifths were seen once. Input material: peripheral blood. These receptors were taken from a woman of 80 years or more with COVID-19, enrolled during active disease. Each CDR3 is given without its conserved first and last residue. The order of the fields is J gene, V gene, CDR3 protein.

j_gene: TRBJ1-1
v_gene: TRBV18
CDR3aa: ASSLNRPPGTEAF

j_gene: TRBJ1-1
v_gene: TRBV29-1
CDR3aa: SAVGDRYTEAF

j_gene: TRBJ2-2
v_gene: TRBV29-1
CDR3aa: SAEGQGYSGELF

j_gene: TRBJ1-2
v_gene: TRBV5-1
CDR3aa: ASRPGGGTDYGYT

j_gene: TRBJ2-1
v_gene: TRBV5-1
CDR3aa: ASSLMREGGEQF

j_gene: TRBJ1-6
v_gene: TRBV27
CDR3aa: ASRPRVTSYNSPLH

j_gene: TRBJ2-7
v_gene: TRBV7-9
CDR3aa: ASSLMTGGDEQY

j_gene: TRBJ1-2
v_gene: TRBV10-3
CDR3aa: AIARGTASNYGYT

j_gene: TRBJ2-1
v_gene: TRBV29-1
CDR3aa: SVEDSGKTAFRGNEQF

j_gene: TRBJ2-7
v_gene: TRBV28
CDR3aa: ASSLARGSYEQY

j_gene: TRBJ1-2
v_gene: TRBV4-1
CDR3aa: ASSPRDRYGYT

j_gene: TRBJ1-1
v_gene: TRBV2
CDR3aa: ASRSTGDITEAF

j_gene: TRBJ1-1
v_gene: TRBV30
CDR3aa: ACAPPRLMGTEAF

j_gene: TRBJ1-2
v_gene: TRBV20-1
CDR3aa: SAVTGGGYT

j_gene: TRBJ2-1
v_gene: TRBV6-5
CDR3aa: ASSYSFLLLEQF

j_gene: TRBJ1-1
v_gene: TRBV7-9
CDR3aa: ASSLVEGRTTEAF

j_gene: TRBJ2-3
v_gene: TRBV5-4
CDR3aa: ASSPPRRSAQY

j_gene: TRBJ2-6
v_gene: TRBV15
CDR3aa: ATSNGVPAGANVLT

j_gene: TRBJ1-1
v_gene: TRBV28
CDR3aa: ASSGPGQKVEAF

j_gene: TRBJ1-6
v_gene: TRBV30
CDR3aa: ALDRANSPLH

j_gene: TRBJ1-1
v_gene: TRBV30
CDR3aa: AWNRGRSGTEAF

j_gene: TRBJ2-1
v_gene: TRBV9
CDR3aa: ASSATSGSSYNEQF

j_gene: TRBJ1-1
v_gene: TRBV6-5
CDR3aa: ASSFWATEAF

j_gene: TRBJ2-7
v_gene: TRBV28
CDR3aa: ASSSTKHYEQY

j_gene: TRBJ2-5
v_gene: TRBV4-1
CDR3aa: ASSQEGGASRETQY

j_gene: TRBJ2-7
v_gene: TRBV6-5
CDR3aa: ASTTSYEQY

j_gene: TRBJ1-4
v_gene: TRBV6-6
CDR3aa: ASSYQGEKLF

j_gene: TRBJ2-3
v_gene: TRBV5-1
CDR3aa: ASSLGQSTDTQY